A single sample gave rise to the 29 T cell receptor beta chains below, sequenced in a study of T cells in Graves' hyperthyroidism and ophthalmopathy. The CDR3 regions of TCR beta were amplified from RNA transcripts. The primer set for the first-round RT-PCR of the TCR CDR3 was HTBI. TCRdb re-called the multiplex PCR reads with MiXCR, one entry per CDR3 protein. The table lists approximately 520,000 distinct CDR3 sequences, less than 25% of them singletons. The sequencing input was blood. The source is a woman aged 25 to 45 with Graves' ophthalmopathy.

This clonotype was observed at least ten times. The rearrangement links TRBV19 to TRBJ1-1, with TRBD1 matching over 8 bases. The CDR3 is 14 amino acids. Germline V gives CDR1 LNHDA, CDR2 SQIVND (reference sequence). With V trimmed by 3 bases and J by 5 bases, 5 bases remained unmatched. The CDR3 region has the DNA TGTGCCAGTAGTATTGCAGGGGGCAAGACTGAAGCTTTCTTT. Protein product: CASSIAGGKTEAFF.

This clonotype has at least ten counts. The gene calls are TRBV20-1 and TRBJ2-5; perhaps D is TRBD1 or TRBD2 (6 bases each). The V end was cut by 2 bases, the J end by 4 bases, with 17 bases between. This CDR3 has 15 residues. From germline, CDR1 is DFQATT and CDR2 SNEGSKA (reference sequence). The CDR3 nucleotides read TGCAGTGCTAGACAAAGGGGGGTACTGAGAGAGACCCAGTACTTC. Translation gives CSARQRGVLRETQYF.

The sample holds a few counts of this clonotype. A much larger clone differs by one base, so this may be a read error. The rearrangement uses TRBV20-1 and TRBJ2-5; 11 bases align to TRBD2. Germline V gives CDR1 DFQATT, CDR2 SNEGSKA (reference sequence). This CDR3 contains 16 residues. CDR3: CSARDGTSGLGETKYF. The CDR3 coding sequence is TGCAGTGCTAGAGATGGGACTAGCGGCCTTGGGGAGACCAAGTACTTC.

This clonotype was seen ten or more times. The rearrangement joins TRBV12-3 or TRBV12-4 to TRBJ1-5; 7 nucleotides agree with TRBD1. J gave up 0 bases and V 5 bases, and 4 bases lay outside the gene matches. The CDR3 loop spans 15 amino acids. The CDR3 region is CASSPQGDSNQPQHF. CDR3 coding DNA: TGTGCCAGCAGTCCCCAGGGGGATAGCAATCAGCCCCAGCATTTT.

Comments on this clonotype: One end of the junction fails to match germline, which may point to a read error. The DNA for the CDR3 is TGTGCCAGCAGTTTGATCGGTGGGGGTAACCATGGCTACACCTTC. Its translation: CASSLIGGGNHGYTF. This chain links TRBV12-3 or TRBV12-4 with TRBJ1-2; perhaps TRBD1 as D (5 bases). The CDR3 length is 15 residues.

This clonotype was counted ten times or more. The chain combines TRBV12-3 or TRBV12-4 with TRBJ2-3; D is unresolved. The CDR3 runs 13 residues. Trimming removed 3 bases at V and 1 base at J, with 5 bases between. CDR3 DNA: TGTGCCAGCAGTTTGGCTGGCACAGATACGCAGTATTTT. Its translation: CASSLAGTDTQYF.

This clonotype came up many times. The J gene is TRBJ1-2, the V gene TRBV20-1; D may be TRBD1 (5 bases). CDR3 length equals 13 residues. V was clipped by 6 bases and J by 4 bases, with 15 bases between them. Germline values: CDR1 DFQATT, CDR2 SNEGSKA (reference sequence). The CDR3 spells CSAAQQETYGYTF. Here the CDR3 DNA reads TGCAGTGCCGCTCAACAGGAAACCTATGGCTACACCTTC.

Only a few counts were recorded for this clonotype. The chain employs TRBV6-1 and TRBJ2-7, with D perhaps matching TRBD1 or TRBD2 (6 bases each). Germline values: CDR1 MNHNS, CDR2 SASEGT. The CDR3 sequence is 16 residues long. V shed 4 bases and J shed 0 bases, with 16 bases lying between them. The CDR3 sequence: CASSGRGLPFSYEQYF. CDR3 in DNA: TGTGCCAGCAGTGGACGGGGGCTCCCTTTCTCCTACGAGCAGTACTTC.

The table lists this clonotype with many counts. A read error may account for a junction end that differs from germline. The J gene is TRBJ2-7, the V gene TRBV6-1; TRBD1 is a possible D gene (5 bases). CDR3 size: 16 residues. Germline V CDR1 and CDR2: MNHNS, SASEGT. CDR3 coding DNA: TGTGCCAGCGGTGATTTTTCCAGGGAAAGGGCCTACGAGCAGTACTTC. The encoded protein is CASGDFSRERAYEQYF.

In its sample, this clonotype was seen many times. CDR3 in amino acids: CASSRGYDTEAFF. As DNA, the CDR3 is TGTGCCAGCAGCCGAGGGTATGACACTGAAGCTTTCTTT. The gene calls are TRBV6-5 and TRBJ1-1; no firm D call. This CDR3 is built from 13 residues. The germline V gene encodes CDR1 MNHEY and CDR2 SVGAGI. V lost 6 bases and J 3 bases, leaving 11 bases between the germline ends.

The V gene is TRBV6-2 or TRBV6-3, the J gene TRBJ2-7; 7 bases map to TRBD2. The V gene end was trimmed by 6 bases and the J gene end by 0 bases; junction bases not matched to a gene: 5. CDR1 and CDR2 (germline): MNHEY, SVGEGT. This CDR3 has 14 residues. Written as DNA, the CDR3 is TGTGCCAGCAGCCAAACTAGCGCCTCCTACGAGCAGTACTTC. Its translation is CASSQTSASYEQYF.

This clonotype was recorded once. J is TRBJ1-2 and V is TRBV6-1; D ambiguous. Trimming cost V 6 bases and J 0 bases, with 11 bases left between them. The CDR3 extends over 14 amino acids. Germline V gene data show CDR1 as MNHNS and CDR2 as SASEGT. Written as DNA, the CDR3 is TGTGCCAGCAGCGAAAACAGCCCTAACTATGGCTACACCTTC. Translation: CASSENSPNYGYTF.

At least ten counts were recorded for this clonotype. The CDR3 spells CASTNEGRGDYGYTF. The CDR3, as DNA: TGTGCCAGCACCAACGAAGGGAGGGGGGACTATGGCTACACCTTC. The chain links TRBV6-1 to TRBJ1-2; a weak D match, TRBD1 (6 bases). Trimming took off 7 bases at V and 3 bases at J, with 18 bases between the two ends. This CDR3 contains 15 residues. From germline, CDR1 is MNHNS and CDR2 SASEGT.

At least ten counts were recorded for this clonotype. A read error may account for a junction end that differs from germline. The chain couples TRBV12-3 or TRBV12-4 to TRBJ2-6; D might be TRBD2 (5 bases). CDR3 length: 15 residues. CDR3 protein: CASSLGAAGANVLTF. In nucleotides, the CDR3 is TGCGCCAGCAGCTTGGGAGCGGCCGGGGCCAACGTCCTGACTTTC.

This clonotype came up many times. V gene TRBV7-9 combines with J gene TRBJ1-2; weak D call: TRBD1 (6 bases). The V gene's germline CDR1 is SEHNR and CDR2 FQNEAQ (reference sequence). Trimming removed 4 bases from V and 8 bases from J, with 17 bases in between. The length of the CDR3 is 14 residues. The CDR3, as DNA: TGTGCCAGCAGCTCTCCGGGGGCCATGTGGGGCTACACCTTC. Encoded protein: CASSSPGAMWGYTF.

With regard to this clonotype: Sequence at one end of the junction differs from germline and may be a read error. The gene calls are TRBV29-1 and TRBJ1-1; possible D gene TRBD1, 5 bases. The CDR3 contains 13 residues. Germline V gene data show CDR1 as SQVTM and CDR2 as ANQGSEA. The CDR3 protein is CSVVGALNTEACF. CDR3 nucleotide sequence: TGCAGCGTTGTAGGGGCCCTCAACACTGAAGCTTGCTTT. Combining the CDR3 with reference TRBV29-1 and TRBJ1-1 gives the whole variable domain SAVISQKPSRDICQRGTSLTIQCQVDSQVTMMFWYRQQPGQSLTLIATANQGSEATYESGFVIDKFPISRPNLTFSTLTVSNMSPEDSSIYLCSVVGALNTEACFGQGTRLTVV.

This clonotype came up many times. This chain connects TRBV12-3 or TRBV12-4 to TRBJ2-7; TRBD1 aligns across 10 bases. This CDR3 comprises 15 residues. V lost 8 bases and J lost 6; bases outside the gene matches: 13. The CDR3 nucleotides read TGTGCCAGCTCAACCGCCGGGACAGGGGTTGGCGAGCAGTACTTC. This encodes CASSTAGTGVGEQYF.

The chain employs TRBV20-1 and TRBJ1-5, with D hard to call. The germline V gene encodes CDR1 DFQATT and CDR2 SNEGSKA (reference sequence). V dropped 0 bases and J dropped 4 bases, with 7 bases sitting between them. The CDR3 loop spans 13 amino acids. The CDR3, as DNA: TGCAGTGCTAGAGATACGGGGAATCAGCCCCAGCATTTT. This translates into CSARDTGNQPQHF.

This chain joins TRBV20-1 and TRBJ2-5, with D possibly being TRBD2 (6 bases). CDR1 and CDR2 from the germline V gene are DFQATT and SNEGSKA (reference sequence). The CDR3 has 13 amino acids. Trimming left V 5 bases short and J 7 bases short, with 17 bases between. CDR3 DNA sequence: TGCAGTGCTGGAGGGACCGAAAGAGTGACCCAGTACTTC. Amino acids: CSAGGTERVTQYF.

This clonotype was seen a single time. This chain joins TRBV4-1 and TRBJ1-3; D perhaps matches TRBD1 (6 bases). CDR1 and CDR2 from the germline V gene are MGHRA and YSYEKL. The CDR3 totals 16 residues. Trimming cost V 1 base and J 0 bases, with 10 bases left between them. CDR3 sequence reads: CASSQAGVSSGNTIYF. The CDR3 nucleotides read TGCGCCAGCAGCCAAGCAGGGGTGAGCTCTGGAAACACCATATATTTT.

The rearrangement joins TRBV6-1 to TRBJ2-5; 9 bases agree with TRBD1. Losses at the gene ends were 7 bases for V and 5 bases for J; bases not matched to a gene: 5. The CDR3 contains 13 residues. Germline CDR1 reads MNHNS; CDR2 reads SASEGT. CDR3 protein: CASKGQGKETQYF. CDR3 nucleotides: TGTGCCAGCAAAGGACAGGGGAAGGAGACCCAGTACTTC.

This clonotype was seen many times. The rearrangement links TRBV5-1 to TRBJ1-1; 10 bases are shared with TRBD1. CDR1 and CDR2 from the germline V gene are SGHRS and YFSETQ. The CDR3 runs 14 residues. V trimming: 0 bases; J trimming: 4 bases; junction bases outside the gene matches: 0. The CDR3 nucleotides read TGCGCCAGCAGCTTGGGGGACAGGGGCACTGAAGCTTTCTTT. This sequence encodes CASSLGDRGTEAFF.

This clonotype was found many times. The chain recombines TRBV19 with TRBJ1-1, with 7 nucleotides matching TRBD1. The CDR3 is made up of 15 amino acids. Trimming removed 6 bases from V and 2 bases from J; junction bases left unmatched: 9. Germline lookup yields CDR1 LNHDA and CDR2 SQIVND (reference sequence). The DNA of the CDR3 is TGTGCCAGTAGGACAGGGTTCGGACTTAACACTGAAGCTTTCTTT. Residues: CASRTGFGLNTEAFF.

This clonotype has ten or more counts. The V call is TRBV5-1, the J call TRBJ2-7; 13 bases are a match to TRBD2. The CDR3 loop spans 17 amino acids. V lost 2 bases to trimming and J lost 1 base; unmatched junction nucleotides: 6. Germline V gene data show CDR1 as SGHRS and CDR2 as YFSETQ. The CDR3 is CASSFRTSGGSSYEQYF. The CDR3 DNA sequence: TGCGCCAGCAGCTTCCGGACTAGCGGGGGATCGTCCTACGAGCAGTACTTC.

The table lists this clonotype with many counts. The chain is built from TRBV27 and TRBJ2-5, with TRBD2 identical over 8 bases. V lost 6 bases and J lost 0; bases outside the gene matches: 9. This CDR3 has 16 residues. CDR1 is MNHEY, CDR2 SMNVEV, per germline (reference sequence). In DNA, the CDR3 is TGTGCCAGCAGACTTTTCGCGGGGGGAAACCAAGAGACCCAGTACTTC. Protein sequence: CASRLFAGGNQETQYF.

As regards this clonotype: One end of the junction fails to match germline, which may point to a read error. The chain recombines TRBV6-1 with TRBJ2-7, with D unclear. The CDR3 spans 12 residues. Per germline, CDR1 MNHNS and CDR2 SASEGT. Here the CDR3 DNA reads TGTGCCAGCAGTGTCGTGAGCTACGATCAGTACTTC. Residues: CASSVVSYDQYF.

This clonotype was recorded many times. V and J are TRBV11-2 and TRBJ1-2; no definite D call. This CDR3 region has 14 residues. With 3 bases removed from V and 0 bases from J, the gap between germline ends came to 8 bases. The germline V gene has CDR1 SGHAT and CDR2 FQNNGV. The CDR3 DNA reads TGTGCCAGCAGCTTCGGGAACCCTAACTATGGCTACACCTTC. It specifies CASSFGNPNYGYTF.

This clonotype has a handful of counts. V gene TRBV5-4 combines with J gene TRBJ2-7; 7 bases fit TRBD2. J lost 0 bases, V lost 0 bases, and 12 bases had no gene match. This CDR3 spans 18 amino acids. Germline V gene lookup returns CDR1 SGHNT and CDR2 YYREEE (reference sequence). This CDR3 reads CASSLAPTLLALSYEQYF. CDR3 DNA: TGTGCCAGCAGCTTGGCCCCCACGCTACTAGCGCTCTCCTACGAGCAGTACTTC. Variable domain in full (rest from reference TRBV5-4 and TRBJ2-7): ETGVTQSPTHLIKTRGQQVTLRCSSQSGHNTVSWYQQALGQGPQFIFQYYREEENGRGNFPPRFSGLQFPNYSSELNVNALELDDSALYLCASSLAPTLLALSYEQYFGPGTRLTVT.

V and J are TRBV6-1 and TRBJ1-6, with TRBD1 matching 8 bases. After removal of 6 bases from V and 14 bases from J, the junction contained 12 bases not matched to a gene. The CDR3 spans 14 residues. CDR1 is MNHNS and CDR2 is SASEGT in the germline V gene. This CDR3 is CASREHGQGRALHF. The CDR3, as DNA: TGTGCCAGCAGGGAGCATGGACAGGGACGGGCCCTCCACTTT.